These 21 T cell receptor beta chains came from one sample sequenced in a study of blood T cells in healthy people across ages. The authors ran a second PCR of about 6 to 12 cycles using a sample-barcoded 5' primer and a J-beta primer mix. MiXCR, applied by TCRdb to the 5' RACE reads, yields one record per CDR3 protein. This sample yields approximately 780,000 distinct CDR3 sequences, of which around a quarter are seen a single time; about 3% belongs to the top ten. Another study also made use of these data, one on T cells of mothers and their children.

The sequencing sample was made of blood. Every receptor here comes from a boy younger than 18 in good health.

This clonotype was counted at least ten times. The gene calls are TRBV4-1 and TRBJ2-5; 8 nucleotides align to TRBD2. Germline lookup yields CDR1 MGHRA and CDR2 YSYEKL. The CDR3 has 16 residues. J was trimmed by 3 bases and V by 4 bases; bases with no gene match: 10. For the CDR3, the DNA is TGCGCCAGCAGCCCAGAGACTAGCGCCGGGAAAGAGACCCAGTACTTC. This codes for CASSPETSAGKETQYF.

In regard to this clonotype: The junction does not match germline at one end; this may be a read error. V is TRBV7-9 and J is TRBJ2-7; D not certain. The CDR3 length is 13 residues. Germline CDR1 SEHNR, CDR2 FQNEAQ (reference sequence). CDR3 DNA: TGTGCCAGCAGCTTAGACAGTTATTACGAGCGGTACTTC. Its translation: CASSLDSYYERYF.

V gene TRBV28 combines with J gene TRBJ1-2; D possibly corresponds to TRBD1 (6 bases). CDR3 length equals 13 residues. V was cut by 4 bases and J by 4 bases, with 10 bases left in between. From germline, CDR1 is MDHEN and CDR2 SYDVKM. For the CDR3, the DNA is TGTGCCAGCAGTTCAGGGGACCTCTATGGCTACACCTTC. This codes for CASSSGDLYGYTF.

This clonotype was observed a handful of times. The genes are TRBV15 and TRBJ1-5; weak D call: TRBD1 (5 bases). V shed 3 bases and J shed 4 bases, with 7 bases lying between them. Germline CDR1 reads LNHNV; CDR2 reads YYDKDF (reference sequence). The CDR3 length is 13 residues. Here the CDR3 DNA reads TGTGCCACCAGCAGTCAGGGTAATCAGCCCCAGCATTTT. Protein: CATSSQGNQPQHF. Combining the CDR3 with reference TRBV15 and TRBJ1-5 gives the whole variable domain DAMVIQNPRYQVTQFGKPVTLSCSQTLNHNVMYWYQQKSSQAPKLLFHYYDKDFNNEADTPDNFQSRRPNTSFCFLDIRSPGLGDTAMYLCATSSQGNQPQHFGDGTRLSIL.

The chain is built from TRBV9 and TRBJ2-5; 10 bases agree with TRBD2. V was pared by 0 bases and J by 4 bases, with 9 bases of the junction left unmatched. The CDR3 is 17 amino acids. Germline V gene sequence: CDR1 SGDLS, CDR2 YYNGEE. CDR3 sequence: CASSVASGGDLRETQYF. DNA for the CDR3: TGTGCCAGCAGCGTAGCTAGCGGGGGAGACCTCCGAGAGACCCAGTACTTC. Filled out from reference TRBV9 and TRBJ2-5, the complete variable domain reads DSGVTQTPKHLITATGQRVTLRCSPRSGDLSVYWYQQSLDQGLQFLIQYYNGEERAKGNILERFSAQQFPDLHSELNLSSLELGDSALYFCASSVASGGDLRETQYFGPGTRLLVL.

This clonotype was counted only a few times. J is TRBJ2-7 and V is TRBV29-1; the D gene is possibly TRBD1 (6 bases). The CDR3 length is 12 residues. Germline CDR1 is SQVTM and CDR2 is ANQGSEA. V lost 5 bases and J 4 bases, leaving 12 bases between the germline ends. CDR3 in DNA: TGCAGCGTTCGAACAGGGTCGTACGAGCAGTACTTC. This gives the protein CSVRTGSYEQYF.

The V gene is TRBV14, the J gene TRBJ1-2; a weak D match, TRBD1 (6 bases). CDR1 and CDR2 from the germline V gene are SGHDN and FVKESK. The CDR3 spans 14 residues. V shed 5 bases and J shed 8 bases, with 18 bases lying between them. As DNA, the CDR3 is TGTGCCAGCAGCTACCCCGGGGGGGGGCAGGGCTACACCTTC. As protein: CASSYPGGGQGYTF.

This chain connects TRBV5-1 to TRBJ2-1; D may be TRBD1 (6 bases). Trimming stripped 5 bases from V and 5 bases from J, with 20 bases between. The V gene's germline CDR1 is SGHRS and CDR2 YFSETQ. This CDR3 comprises 16 residues. DNA of the CDR3: TGCGCCAGCAGTTCTTATCCCGGGACAAAAAACAATGAGCAGTTCTTC. It yields the protein CASSSYPGTKNNEQFF.

There are a few counts of this clonotype. V is TRBV9 and J is TRBJ2-5, with 9 positions matching TRBD1. V shed 2 bases and J 2 bases; nucleotides not matched to a gene: 7. The CDR3 consists of 16 residues. Germline V gene sequence: CDR1 SGDLS, CDR2 YYNGEE. CDR3 residues: CASSVTDRGYQETQYF. CDR3 coding DNA: TGTGCCAGCAGCGTTACAGACAGGGGGTATCAAGAGACCCAGTACTTC. Based on the CDR3 plus reference TRBV9 and TRBJ2-5, the full variable domain is DSGVTQTPKHLITATGQRVTLRCSPRSGDLSVYWYQQSLDQGLQFLIQYYNGEERAKGNILERFSAQQFPDLHSELNLSSLELGDSALYFCASSVTDRGYQETQYFGPGTRLLVL.

This clonotype was seen only a few times. V and J are TRBV20-1 and TRBJ2-7; D may match TRBD1 or TRBD2 (5 bases each). Trimming pared 3 bases from V and 0 bases from J, leaving 15 bases between. CDR3 size: 15 residues. CDR1 and CDR2 from the germline V gene are DFQATT and SNEGSKA (reference sequence). This CDR3 reads CSARGTVMGSYEQYF. The DNA for the CDR3 is TGCAGTGCTAGGGGGACGGTGATGGGCTCCTACGAGCAGTACTTC.

The genes are TRBV20-1 and TRBJ2-7, with TRBD2 matching over 9 bases. J gave up 6 bases and V 0 bases, and 12 bases lay outside the gene matches. This CDR3 region has 16 residues. Germline CDR1 is DFQATT and CDR2 is SNEGSKA (reference sequence). The CDR3 DNA follows: TGCAGTGCTAGAGATCGTCTAGCGGGGACCTCCGTCGAGCAGTACTTC. Translation gives CSARDRLAGTSVEQYF.

The rearrangement joins TRBV5-1 to TRBJ2-1; maybe TRBD1 (6 bases). The better agreement between TRBJ2-5 and the DNA end casts doubt on the J call. The CDR3 runs 17 residues. Germline V gene sequence: CDR1 SGHRS, CDR2 YFSETQ. CDR3 region: CASSLRPTGTHQETQYF. The DNA of the CDR3 is TGCGCCAGCAGCTTGCGTCCCACAGGGACCCACCAAGAGACCCAGTACTTC.

The table lists this clonotype with a few counts. The chain uses TRBV20-1 and TRBJ2-3; 7 nucleotides agree with TRBD2. The V gene's germline CDR1 is DFQATT and CDR2 SNEGSKA (reference sequence). The CDR3 has 14 residues. V gave up 6 bases and J gave up 0 bases; unmatched junction bases: 6. The CDR3 region is CSAMSGDSTDTQYF. The CDR3 DNA reads TGCAGTGCAATGAGCGGGGATAGCACAGATACGCAGTATTTT.

This clonotype appeared a few times. The rearrangement links TRBV20-1 to TRBJ2-5, with 8 bases lining up with TRBD2. This CDR3 has 13 residues. Germline CDR1 reads DFQATT; CDR2 reads SNEGSKA (reference sequence). V lost 6 bases and J lost 6; bases outside the gene matches: 9. This CDR3 is CSAAAGGGQTQYF. Written as DNA, the CDR3 is TGCAGTGCCGCGGCGGGGGGCGGACAGACCCAGTACTTC.

The V and J genes are TRBV20-1 and TRBJ2-3, with D maybe TRBD1 (5 bases). This CDR3 comprises 15 residues. Trimming removed 4 bases from V and 1 base from J, with 15 bases in between. Germline V gene sequence: CDR1 DFQATT, CDR2 SNEGSKA (reference sequence). The CDR3 nucleotides are TGCAGTGCTAAGATCCTGGACAAAGGCACAGATACGCAGTATTTT. Protein sequence: CSAKILDKGTDTQYF.

This chain connects TRBV6-5 to TRBJ1-4; D remains unclear. Germline CDR1 is MNHEY and CDR2 is SVGAGI. Trimming removed 5 bases from V and 0 bases from J, with 7 bases in between. The CDR3 length is 14 residues. CDR3 bases: TGTGCCAGCAGTGGGGTAGCAACTAATGAAAAACTGTTTTTT. This gives the protein CASSGVATNEKLFF.

The rearrangement links TRBV12-5 to TRBJ1-2; D gene ambiguous. With 3 bases removed from V and 8 bases from J, the gap between germline ends came to 10 bases. CDR1 and CDR2 (germline): LGHNT, FRNRAP. This CDR3 region has 12 residues. The DNA of the CDR3 is TGTGCTAGTGGTTTTTCGGGGTTCGGCTACACCTTC. Protein: CASGFSGFGYTF.

The chain has TRBV29-1 and TRBJ2-2; TRBD1 is a possible D gene (6 bases). Germline V lookup: CDR1 SQVTM, CDR2 ANQGSEA. Trimming cost V 7 bases and J 1 base, with 10 bases left between them. The CDR3 sequence is 13 residues long. CDR3 in DNA: TGCAGCGCCGGACAGCTGAACACCGGGGAGCTGTTTTTT. Amino acid sequence: CSAGQLNTGELFF.

The gene calls are TRBV5-1 and TRBJ2-1; 13 bases align to TRBD2. The V gene end was trimmed by 4 bases and the J gene end by 5 bases; junction bases not matched to a gene: 6. The germline CDR1 and CDR2 sequences are SGHRS and YFSETQ. This CDR3 has 16 amino acids. The CDR3 DNA is TGCGCCAGCAGCACCGTACTAGCGGGGGGGCACAATGAGCAGTTCTTC. Translating it yields CASSTVLAGGHNEQFF. The complete variable domain, with remaining parts taken from reference TRBV5-1 and TRBJ2-1, reads KAGVTQTPRYLIKTRGQQVTLSCSPISGHRSVSWYQQTPGQGLQFLFEYFSETQRNKGNFPGRFSGRQFSNSRSEMNVSTLELGDSALYLCASSTVLAGGHNEQFFGPGTRLTVL.

The chain employs TRBV9 and TRBJ2-3; TRBD1 is a possible D gene (5 bases). Trimming took off 0 bases at V and 0 bases at J, with 8 bases between the two ends. The CDR3 runs 15 residues. Germline V gene lookup returns CDR1 SGDLS and CDR2 YYNGEE. The CDR3 is CASSVAQASTDTQYF. The CDR3 DNA sequence: TGTGCCAGCAGCGTAGCACAGGCTAGCACAGATACGCAGTATTTT.

This clonotype was seen only a few times. The chain couples TRBV2 to TRBJ1-2; TRBD1 aligns across 8 bases. The CDR3 totals 14 residues. Germline assignment: CDR1 SNHLY and CDR2 FYNNEI. With V trimmed by 6 bases and J by 4 bases, 7 bases remained unmatched. The CDR3 sequence is CASRGDRTSYGYTF. The CDR3, as DNA: TGTGCCAGCAGGGGGGACAGGACCTCCTATGGCTACACCTTC.